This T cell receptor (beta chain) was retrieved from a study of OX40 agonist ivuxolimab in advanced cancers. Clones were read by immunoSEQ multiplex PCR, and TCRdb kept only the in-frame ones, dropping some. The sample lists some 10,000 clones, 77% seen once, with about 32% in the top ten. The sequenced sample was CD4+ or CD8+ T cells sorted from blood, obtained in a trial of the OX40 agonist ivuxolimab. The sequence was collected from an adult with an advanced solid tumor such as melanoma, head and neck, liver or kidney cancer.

CDR3: CASSLQGGNYEQYF. CDR3 nucleotides: TGTGCCAGCAGCCTTCAGGGGGGGAACTACGAGCAGTACTTC. The chain recombines TRBV7-9 with TRBJ2-7, with D possibly being TRBD1 or TRBD2 (7 bases each). The CDR3 is made up of 14 amino acids. Germline CDR1 is SEHNR and CDR2 is FQNEAQ (reference sequence). Trimming took 5 bases from V and 3 from J, leaving 14 bases between them.